The 32 T cell receptor beta chains listed next were all sequenced from one sample in a study of blood T cell repertoires in COVID-19. Here immunoSEQ multiplex PCR was the method, and the copy in TCRdb shows in-frame clones only, minus some. The table includes 220,000 or so clones, roughly 80% detected once. The source material was peripheral blood. The source of these receptors is a woman of 80 years or more with COVID-19, enrolled during active disease.

CDR3 region: CASSHRAGLVWNEQFF. CDR3 bases: TGTGCCAGCAGCCACCGGGCGGGACTAGTCTGGAATGAGCAGTTCTTC. This sequence joins TRBV14 and TRBJ2-1; TRBD2 agrees at 8 bases. The junction had 11 bases not matched to a gene; V was cut back by 3 bases and J by 7 bases. The CDR3 length is 16 residues. The V gene's germline CDR1 is SGHDN and CDR2 FVKESK.

The chain has TRBV6-5 and TRBJ1-2, with TRBD1 identical over 9 bases. The CDR3 contains 13 residues. Unmatched junction bases numbered 8, after V lost 7 bases and J lost 8 bases. From germline, CDR1 is MNHEY and CDR2 SVGAGI. The CDR3: CASIFDRGGGYTF. The DNA of the CDR3 is TGTGCCAGCATTTTTGACAGGGGGGGCGGCTACACCTTC.

The J gene is TRBJ2-1, the V gene TRBV11-2, with a tentative D call TRBD2 (6 bases). Trimming removed 8 bases from V and 5 bases from J, with 16 bases in between. The V gene's germline CDR1 is SGHAT and CDR2 FQNNGV. The CDR3 contains 14 residues. The CDR3 coding sequence is TGTGCCAGCTCCCATTGGGGGGTTAACAATGAGCAGTTCTTC. Amino acids: CASSHWGVNNEQFF.

The chain employs TRBV11-2 and TRBJ2-3; 9 nucleotides align to TRBD2. Germline CDR1 SGHAT, CDR2 FQNNGV. The junction had 3 bases not matched to a gene; V was cut back by 2 bases and J by 6 bases. The CDR3 totals 14 residues. DNA of the CDR3: TGTGCCAGCAGCTTAACCAGCGGGGGGGATACGCAGTATTTT. It specifies CASSLTSGGDTQYF.

The chain joins TRBV11-2 to TRBJ2-3; weak D call: TRBD1 (6 bases). V gave up 9 bases and J gave up 2 bases, with 15 bases separating them. The CDR3 is 14 amino acids. Germline V CDR1 and CDR2: SGHAT, FQNNGV. The DNA for the CDR3 is TGTGCCAGTAACAGGGATCGCATCACAGATACGCAGTATTTT. This sequence encodes CASNRDRITDTQYF.

This chain links TRBV27 with TRBJ2-5; 10 nucleotides match TRBD2. Germline CDR1 and CDR2: MNHEY and SMNVEV (reference sequence). V lost 4 bases, J lost 5 bases, and 4 bases stayed unmatched. The CDR3 contains 14 residues. The CDR3 bases are TGTGCCAGCAGTTCAGCGGGAGGGCCCGAGACCCAGTACTTC. Residues: CASSSAGGPETQYF.

This clone appeared a few times. This chain uses TRBV2 with TRBJ2-5; the match to TRBD2 covers 13 bases. J was trimmed by 7 bases and V by 6 bases; bases with no gene match: 5. In germline, CDR1 is SNHLY, CDR2 FYNNEI. This CDR3 contains 14 residues. The CDR3 DNA reads as TGTGCCAGCAGCGGAGGGACTAGCGGGACGACCCAGTACTTC. Protein: CASSGGTSGTTQYF.

The genes are TRBV7-9 and TRBJ2-1, with 12 bases that match TRBD2. Germline lookup yields CDR1 SEHNR and CDR2 FQNEAQ (reference sequence). This CDR3 is built from 17 residues. J gave up 8 bases and V 7 bases, and 15 bases lay outside the gene matches. The CDR3 region has the DNA TGTGCCAGCAACATTGGGACTAGCGGGTCCCGGGGACATGAGCAGTTCTTC. Translated, it gives CASNIGTSGSRGHEQFF.

The V call is TRBV4-2, the J call TRBJ1-1, with a weak D call TRBD1 (6 bases). The ends were cut back, 4 bases at V and 4 bases at J, with 13 bases in the middle. CDR3 size: 14 residues. Per germline, CDR1 LGHNA and CDR2 YNFKEQ. CDR3 sequence (DNA): TGTGCCAGCAGCCCGCGGGGGCTCGGCACTGAAGCTTTCTTT. Its protein is CASSPRGLGTEAFF.

This rearrangement joins TRBV7-2 to TRBJ2-3, with TRBD2 identical over 8 bases. V dropped 0 bases and J dropped 3; count of bases not matched to a gene: 2. The CDR3 spans 15 residues. Germline CDR1 is SGHTA and CDR2 is FQGNSA. Here the CDR3 reads CASSLAGTRTDTQYF. CDR3 nucleotides: TGTGCCAGCAGCTTAGCGGGGACTAGGACAGATACGCAGTATTTT.

V is TRBV19 and J is TRBJ1-4; maybe TRBD1 (6 bases). CDR1 is LNHDA and CDR2 is SQIVND in the germline V gene (reference sequence). The ends were cut back, 4 bases at V and 6 bases at J, with 18 bases in the middle. The CDR3 is 16 residues long. CDR3 DNA sequence: TGTGCCAGTAGTACGCAGGGACACTCGGACGATGAAAAACTGTTTTTT. Translating it yields CASSTQGHSDDEKLFF.

This chain connects TRBV4-2 to TRBJ2-7; 11 bases are shared with TRBD2. V gave up 4 bases and J gave up 6 bases; unmatched junction bases: 5. The germline V gene encodes CDR1 LGHNA and CDR2 YNFKEQ. The CDR3 has 14 residues. CDR3: CASSPLAGGLEQYF. In DNA form, the CDR3 reads TGTGCCAGCAGCCCCCTAGCGGGAGGTCTCGAGCAGTACTTC.

For this clone: The sample holds other DNA sequences that translate to the same CDR3. The chain couples TRBV18 to TRBJ2-7; 11 bases align to TRBD1. Germline CDR1 and CDR2: KGHSH and LQKENI. Trimming took 3 bases from V and 2 from J; bases not matched to a gene: 3. The CDR3 extends over 15 amino acids. The CDR3 sequence is CASSPPGQGAYEQYF. In DNA form, the CDR3 reads TGTGCCAGCTCACCGCCGGGACAGGGGGCCTACGAGCAGTACTTC.

The chain's CDR3 is CAITAGRNNEKLFF. CDR3 sequence (DNA): TGTGCCATCACGGCCGGCAGGAATAATGAAAAACTGTTTTTT. The chain uses TRBV6-5 and TRBJ1-4; D is ambiguous. CDR3 size: 14 residues. Germline values: CDR1 MNHEY, CDR2 SVGAGI. V dropped 10 bases and J dropped 4 bases, with 16 bases sitting between them.

The chain couples TRBV20-1 to TRBJ2-6; D gene unclear. Germline V gene lookup returns CDR1 DFQATT and CDR2 SNEGSKA (reference sequence). V was trimmed by 3 bases and J by 1 base, leaving 4 bases between them. The CDR3 loop spans 13 amino acids. The CDR3 reads CSASYSGANVLTF. The DNA for the CDR3 is TGCAGTGCTAGTTATTCTGGGGCCAACGTCCTGACTTTC.

The chain links TRBV2 to TRBJ2-5; no clear D. Trimming took 2 bases from V and 5 from J, leaving 9 bases between them. Germline V gene lookup returns CDR1 SNHLY and CDR2 FYNNEI. The CDR3 runs to 13 residues. CDR3 protein: CASSEKRTETQYF. CDR3 DNA sequence: TGTGCCAGCAGTGAAAAGAGAACCGAGACCCAGTACTTC.

V gene TRBV5-4 combines with J gene TRBJ2-1; no clear D gene. Trimming cost V 2 bases and J 3 bases, with 9 bases left between them. Germline V lookup: CDR1 SGHNT, CDR2 YYREEE (reference sequence). This CDR3 has 14 amino acids. Here the CDR3 reads CASSLIQSYNEQFF. CDR3 bases: TGTGCCAGCAGCTTAATACAGAGCTACAATGAGCAGTTCTTC.

CDR3 DNA sequence: TGTGCCAGCAGCCTGCGGGAGGGGGGGTACTACGAGCAGTACTTC. Amino acids: CASSLREGGYYEQYF. V usage is TRBV13 and J usage is TRBJ2-7; 9 nucleotides line up with TRBD2. With 5 bases clipped from V and 3 bases from J, the junction kept 8 bases outside the gene matches. The CDR3 is 15 amino acids. In germline, CDR1 is PRHDT, CDR2 FYEKMQ (reference sequence). The full variable domain, with the rest looked up from reference TRBV13 and TRBJ2-7, is AAGVIQSPRHLIKEKRETATLKCYPIPRHDTVYWYQQGPGQDPQFLISFYEKMQSDKGSIPDRFSAQQFSDYHSELNMSSLELGDSALYFCASSLREGGYYEQYFGPGTRLTVT.

The chain has TRBV25-1 and TRBJ1-6; 7 nucleotides line up with TRBD1. V shed 3 bases and J 8 bases; nucleotides not matched to a gene: 7. CDR1 is MGHDK and CDR2 is SYGVNS in the germline V gene. This CDR3 has 15 residues. For the CDR3, the DNA is TGTGCCAGCAGTGACCGGGACAGCATCCATTCACCCCTCCACTTT. Translating gives CASSDRDSIHSPLHF.

This clone has a handful of counts. This chain uses TRBV7-9 with TRBJ1-1; D perhaps matches TRBD1 (5 bases). The CDR3 has 13 amino acids. CDR1 is SEHNR, CDR2 FQNEAQ, per germline (reference sequence). Trimming shortened V by 3 bases and J by 5 bases, and 10 bases separated the two germline ends. CDR3 sequence: CASSFLGGTEAFF. The CDR3 region has the DNA TGTGCCAGCAGCTTTTTGGGGGGAACTGAAGCTTTCTTT.

The chain is built from TRBV28 and TRBJ1-3; D unclear. CDR1 and CDR2 (germline): MDHEN, SYDVKM. The ends were cut back, 6 bases at V and 4 bases at J, with 16 bases in the middle. The CDR3 loop spans 15 amino acids. This chain's CDR3 is CASSSPGRSGNTIYF. CDR3 DNA: TGTGCCAGCAGCTCTCCAGGCCGTTCGGGAAACACCATATATTTT.

Only a few counts were recorded for this clone. The chain couples TRBV2 to TRBJ2-7, with a weak D call TRBD2 (5 bases). This CDR3 has 16 amino acids. The germline V gene has CDR1 SNHLY and CDR2 FYNNEI. The V end was cut by 2 bases, the J end by 3 bases, with 17 bases between. Written as DNA, the CDR3 is TGTGCCAGCAGTGAATTCCGGACGGGGAGACACTACGAGCAGTACTTC. Translating gives CASSEFRTGRHYEQYF.

The chain is built from TRBV5-5 and TRBJ1-5; 11 bases are shared with TRBD1. This CDR3 has 17 residues. V shed 4 bases, J shed 4 bases, and the junction held 10 bases outside the gene matches. Germline V gene data show CDR1 as SGHKS and CDR2 as YYEKEE (reference sequence). CDR3 amino acids: CASSKGQGAQANQPQHF. CDR3 bases: TGTGCCAGCAGCAAAGGACAGGGGGCGCAGGCAAATCAGCCCCAGCATTTT.

This clone has at least ten counts. J is TRBJ1-2 and V is TRBV7-9; D is undetermined. The V and J ends lost 7 bases and 4 bases respectively, with 16 bases between them. The CDR3 runs 14 residues. Germline V gives CDR1 SEHNR, CDR2 FQNEAQ (reference sequence). In DNA, the CDR3 is TGTGCCAGCACCCCTGGGCAGCCTACCTATGGCTACACCTTC. Translating gives CASTPGQPTYGYTF.

The V and J genes are TRBV7-8 and TRBJ1-5, with 7 bases fitting TRBD1. Per germline, CDR1 SGHVS and CDR2 FQNEAQ. The CDR3 extends over 15 amino acids. V was pared by 5 bases and J by 2 bases, with 6 bases of the junction left unmatched. The CDR3 here is CASSVGQFGNQPQHF. The DNA for the CDR3 is TGTGCCAGCAGCGTGGGACAGTTTGGCAATCAGCCCCAGCATTTT.

The rearrangement joins TRBV6-5 to TRBJ2-1; 15 bases are a match to TRBD2. The CDR3 sequence is 16 residues long. CDR1 is MNHEY and CDR2 is SVGAGI in the germline V gene. The V segment lost 2 bases and the J segment 8 bases; nucleotides outside the gene matches: 4. CDR3 sequence: CASSYTGLAGGHEQFF. For the CDR3, the DNA is TGTGCCAGCAGTTACACGGGACTAGCGGGGGGACATGAGCAGTTCTTC.

The V call is TRBV2, the J call TRBJ1-3, with D unclear. V gave up 2 bases and J gave up 4 bases, with 9 bases separating them. This CDR3 is 14 amino acids long. The germline V gene encodes CDR1 SNHLY and CDR2 FYNNEI. CDR3: CASSEYGLGNTIYF. CDR3 sequence (DNA): TGTGCCAGCAGTGAATACGGGTTGGGAAACACCATATATTTT.

V usage is TRBV10-2 and J usage is TRBJ2-7, with 12 nucleotides matching TRBD2. J lost 2 bases, V lost 2 bases, and 1 base had no gene match. The germline V gene has CDR1 WSHSY and CDR2 SAAADI. The CDR3 length is 15 residues. The CDR3 here is CASSETSGRTYEQYF. The DNA for the CDR3 is TGCGCCAGCAGTGAGACTAGCGGGAGGACCTACGAGCAGTACTTC.

The rearrangement joins TRBV4-1 to TRBJ2-7; D gene unclear. The CDR3 contains 14 residues. Trimming took off 1 base at V and 2 bases at J, with 9 bases between the two ends. Looked up from germline, CDR1 is MGHRA and CDR2 is YSYEKL. The CDR3 is CASSQANRPYEQYF. The CDR3 DNA reads as TGCGCCAGCAGCCAAGCGAACAGACCCTACGAGCAGTACTTC.

The chain couples TRBV5-4 to TRBJ1-2; TRBD1 is a possible D gene (6 bases). Deletions cut 0 bases from V and 8 bases from J, with 11 bases between. Germline V gene lookup returns CDR1 SGHNT and CDR2 YYREEE (reference sequence). This CDR3 contains 13 residues. The CDR3 nucleotides read TGTGCCAGCAGCTTGGTCAGGGGCGAGGGCTACACCTTC. Its protein is CASSLVRGEGYTF.

This clone was seen only a few times. This rearrangement joins TRBV29-1 to TRBJ2-2; 10 nucleotides agree with TRBD2. This CDR3 comprises 13 residues. Trimming cost V 7 bases and J 7 bases; bases outside gene matches: 6. Germline V CDR1 and CDR2: SQVTM, ANQGSEA. CDR3 sequence reads: CSARPSGSGELFF. The CDR3 DNA is TGCAGCGCCAGACCTAGCGGGAGCGGGGAGCTGTTTTTT.

The genes are TRBV28 and TRBJ1-6; D is undetermined. Deletions cut 5 bases from V and 11 bases from J, with 7 bases between. The CDR3 runs to 11 residues. Germline V gene data show CDR1 as MDHEN and CDR2 as SYDVKM. The CDR3 spells CASSGRAPLHF. CDR3 in DNA: TGTGCCAGCAGTGGTCGGGCACCCCTCCACTTT.